One sample yielded the 10 T cell receptor beta chains listed below, sequenced in a study of shared clonotypes between healthy human individuals. Repertoires were generated with immunoSEQ multiplex PCR, while TCRdb's copy carries only in-frame clones and drops some. Among 2 million to 2.5 million clones listed, approximately 93% were seen once. The sample was naive CD4+ T cells from PBMCs. Regarding subset: CD45RA+ positively selected. The receptors originated from a young man in good health. Some clones in this sample may be carry-over from other donors' samples.

This chain's CDR3 is CASSQEWSSYNSPLHF. In DNA, the CDR3 is TGCGCCAGCAGCCAAGAATGGAGCTCCTATAATTCACCCCTCCACTTT. The rearrangement links TRBV4-3 to TRBJ1-6; D is ambiguous. The CDR3 sequence is 16 residues long. The V end was cut by 0 bases, the J end by 0 bases, with 6 bases between. The germline CDR1 and CDR2 sequences are LGHNA and YSLEER.

The gene calls are TRBV28 and TRBJ2-2; D is perhaps TRBD1 (5 bases). The V end was cut by 6 bases, the J end by 5 bases, with 22 bases between. Per germline, CDR1 MDHEN and CDR2 SYDVKM. The CDR3 spans 17 residues. The CDR3 here is CASSAPLDRELTGELFF. DNA of the CDR3: TGTGCCAGCAGCGCCCCCCTAGACAGAGAGCTTACCGGGGAGCTGTTTTTT.

This chain uses TRBV5-1 with TRBJ1-1; the match to TRBD1 covers 8 bases. This CDR3 is 15 amino acids long. Looked up from germline, CDR1 is SGHRS and CDR2 is YFSETQ. V shed 4 bases and J 6 bases; nucleotides not matched to a gene: 11. CDR3 sequence reads: CASSTGQGGTAEAFF. The DNA of the CDR3 is TGCGCCAGCAGCACCGGACAGGGTGGGACGGCTGAAGCTTTCTTT. Complete variable domain (other parts from reference TRBV5-1 and TRBJ1-1): KAGVTQTPRYLIKTRGQQVTLSCSPISGHRSVSWYQQTPGQGLQFLFEYFSETQRNKGNFPGRFSGRQFSNSRSEMNVSTLELGDSALYLCASSTGQGGTAEAFFGQGTRLTVV.

V gene TRBV18 combines with J gene TRBJ2-2, with 7 bases matching TRBD2. This CDR3 contains 16 residues. Germline loops: CDR1 KGHSH, CDR2 LQKENI. The J segment lost 2 bases and the V segment lost 0 bases, leaving 3 bases of the junction unmatched. In DNA form, the CDR3 reads TGTGCCAGCTCACCACCGTCGGGAGGTAACACCGGGGAGCTGTTTTTT. Its protein product is CASSPPSGGNTGELFF.

The V and J genes are TRBV11-2 and TRBJ1-1; 9 nucleotides line up with TRBD1. V was pared by 6 bases and J by 4 bases, with 6 bases of the junction left unmatched. Looked up from germline, CDR1 is SGHAT and CDR2 is FQNNGV. The CDR3 covers 14 residues. The CDR3, as DNA: TGTGCCAGCAGAGGGACAGGGATGGGCACTGAAGCTTTCTTT. Its translation is CASRGTGMGTEAFF.

The gene calls are TRBV9 and TRBJ2-7; D ambiguous. V lost 4 bases and J 0 bases, leaving 14 bases between the germline ends. CDR3 size: 15 residues. In germline, CDR1 is SGDLS, CDR2 YYNGEE. CDR3 in amino acids: CASSPRGESSYEQYF. CDR3 DNA sequence: TGTGCCAGCAGCCCCCGAGGTGAGAGCTCCTACGAGCAGTACTTC.

This clone has a single count. The rearrangement joins TRBV28 to TRBJ2-7, with D hard to call. Looked up from germline, CDR1 is MDHEN and CDR2 is SYDVKM. Trimming removed 3 bases from V and 3 bases from J, with 9 bases in between. The CDR3 is made up of 13 amino acids. CDR3 sequence: CASSFPVSYEQYF. In DNA, the CDR3 is TGTGCCAGCAGTTTTCCAGTAAGCTACGAGCAGTACTTC.

The genes are TRBV2 and TRBJ2-1, with TRBD1 matching over 8 bases. Germline values: CDR1 SNHLY, CDR2 FYNNEI. With V trimmed by 6 bases and J by 1 base, 11 bases remained unmatched. CDR3 length equals 17 residues. Written as DNA, the CDR3 is TGTGCCAGCAGCATTTATACGGACAGGGTTTCCTACAATGAGCAGTTCTTC. Protein sequence: CASSIYTDRVSYNEQFF.

V and J are TRBV25-1 and TRBJ2-7; TRBD2 is a possible D gene (5 bases). Germline CDR1 MGHDK, CDR2 SYGVNS. Trimming took off 0 bases at V and 4 bases at J, with 13 bases between the two ends. The CDR3 is 15 residues long. The CDR3 protein is CASSEYAAGRYEQYF. Here the CDR3 DNA reads TGTGCCAGCAGTGAATACGCCGCGGGTAGGTACGAGCAGTACTTC.

This chain joins TRBV7-2 and TRBJ2-2; D not resolved. The CDR3 is 17 amino acids. V was shortened by 5 bases and J by 2 bases, with 18 bases between the two germline ends. Germline lookup yields CDR1 SGHTA and CDR2 FQGNSA. CDR3 nucleotide sequence: TGTGCCAGCAGCCTAGAGGCCCCGACAAGAAACACCGGGGAGCTGTTTTTT. It encodes CASSLEAPTRNTGELFF.